This TCR beta chain is drawn from a study of T cell responses to AZD1222 COVID-19 vaccine. Sequencing used immunoSEQ multiplex PCR; TCRdb keeps in-frame clones, though not all of them. The sample consists of 150,000 to 200,000 clones, approximately 86% of them appearing once. Worth noting for this clone: Its antigen is currently unknown.

The CDR3 length is 15 residues. CDR1 is MNHEY, CDR2 SVGAGI, per germline. V lost 4 bases to trimming and J lost 3 bases, with 16 bases between them. Findings and limits, study-wide: Just five to seven people given AZD1222 tested seropositive at baseline. Clonal diversity was possibly underestimated; the donors were predominantly white British and more often female. Without day 14 samples, only post-peak T cell repertoires were studied.

The TCR sequence derives from an adult in good health. The material was peripheral blood, obtained on day 0 of AZD1222 vaccination. The rearrangement links TRBV6-5 to TRBJ2-7; TRBD2 might be the D (5 bases). The CDR3 loop is CASSSPSASRYEQYF. In DNA form, the CDR3 reads TGTGCCAGCAGTTCGCCATCTGCTAGCCGCTACGAGCAGTACTTC.